The 21 T cell receptor beta chains in this list originate from one sample, sequenced in a study of shared clonotypes between healthy human individuals. TCRdb's table, derived via immunoSEQ multiplex PCR, lists solely in-frame clones and lacks some. The sample lists some 100,000 clones; 68% were seen once. The sequenced sample was memory CD8+ T cells sorted from blood. The subset: CD45RO+ cells pooled with CCR7-negative TemRA cells. These receptor sequences come from a woman in her twenties or thirties in good health.

The chain uses TRBV11-1 and TRBJ1-5; no clear D gene. The V gene's germline CDR1 is SGHAT and CDR2 FQDESV (reference sequence). The germline V and J ends were trimmed by 5 bases and 3 bases, with 11 bases remaining between them. This CDR3 spans 14 amino acids. Here the CDR3 reads CASSRDGFNQPQHF. CDR3 DNA: TGTGCCAGCAGCCGAGACGGCTTCAATCAGCCCCAGCATTTT.

This sequence joins TRBV18 and TRBJ1-1; no reliable D call. The V gene lost 3 bases and the J gene lost 5 bases, with 16 bases spanning the gap. CDR1 is KGHSH and CDR2 is LQKENI in the germline V gene. This CDR3 is built from 15 residues. The CDR3 DNA sequence: TGTGCCAGCTCACCTAAATGGCGCGTAGGGACTGAAGCTTTCTTT. This codes for CASSPKWRVGTEAFF. Full variable domain (rest looked up from reference TRBV18 and TRBJ1-1): NAGVMQNPRHLVRRRGQEARLRCSPMKGHSHVYWYRQLPEEGLKFMVYLQKENIIDESGMPKERFSAEFPKEGPSILRIQQVVRGDSAAYFCASSPKWRVGTEAFFGQGTRLTVV.

This clone was recorded a few times. The J gene is TRBJ2-3, the V gene TRBV29-1, with TRBD1 identical over 7 bases. Germline assignment: CDR1 SQVTM and CDR2 ANQGSEA. This CDR3 has 13 residues. Trimming cost V 3 bases and J 4 bases; bases outside gene matches: 4. The CDR3 region has the DNA TGCAGCGTTGACAGGGGGTTTGCAGATACGCAGTATTTT. Residues: CSVDRGFADTQYF.

This clone occurred many times. This sequence joins TRBV2 and TRBJ1-2; D unclear. CDR3 length equals 11 residues. CDR1 SNHLY and CDR2 FYNNEI come from the germline V gene. V was trimmed by 8 bases and J by 3 bases, leaving 7 bases between them. The CDR3 coding sequence is TGTGCCAGCCTGTCCGACTATGGCTACACCTTC. It encodes CASLSDYGYTF. Using reference TRBV2 and TRBJ1-2 for the parts outside the CDR3, the full variable domain is EPEVTQTPSHQVTQMGQEVILRCVPISNHLYFYWYRQILGQKVEFLVSFYNNEISEKSEIFDDQFSVERPDGSNFTLKIRSTKLEDSAMYFCASLSDYGYTFGSGTRLTVV.

This CDR3 is CASSELGQGMYF. CDR3 bases: TGTGCCAGCAGTGAACTCGGGCAGGGAATGTACTTC. J is TRBJ2-7 and V is TRBV2; perhaps TRBD1 as D (5 bases). Germline V gene lookup returns CDR1 SNHLY and CDR2 FYNNEI. The ends were cut back, 2 bases at V and 12 bases at J, with 14 bases in the middle. The CDR3 contains 12 residues. The full variable domain, completed using reference TRBV2 and TRBJ2-7, is EPEVTQTPSHQVTQMGQEVILRCVPISNHLYFYWYRQILGQKVEFLVSFYNNEISEKSEIFDDQFSVERPDGSNFTLKIRSTKLEDSAMYFCASSELGQGMYFGPGTRLTVT.

With respect to this clone: At one boundary the junction diverges from the germline segment, which might be a read error. The V gene is TRBV5-1, the J gene TRBJ2-7; D might be TRBD2 (5 bases). The CDR3 length is 14 residues. Germline V CDR1 and CDR2: SGHRS, YFSETQ. The CDR3 loop is CASNLEYGVDEQYF. The CDR3 nucleotides are TGCGCCAGCAACTTGGAGTACGGGGTGGACGAGCAGTACTTC.

The chain uses TRBV7-2 and TRBJ2-1; no clear D. The V gene lost 8 bases and the J gene lost 5 bases, with 13 bases spanning the gap. Per germline, CDR1 SGHTA and CDR2 FQGNSA. CDR3 length: 13 residues. DNA of the CDR3: TGTGCCAGCGGCATTTACGGCCACAATGAGCAGTTCTTC. Translation: CASGIYGHNEQFF.

Ten or more counts support this clone. This chain uses TRBV12-5 with TRBJ2-7; D remains unclear. V was trimmed by 0 bases and J by 7 bases, leaving 22 bases between them. Germline values: CDR1 LGHNT, CDR2 FRNRAP. This CDR3 comprises 17 residues. The CDR3 loop reads CASGLVRTARNPREQYF. The CDR3 DNA follows: TGTGCTAGTGGTTTGGTACGTACCGCTAGAAATCCGCGAGAGCAGTACTTC.

The chain is built from TRBV19 and TRBJ2-7; D uncertain. The CDR3 is made up of 12 amino acids. The V and J ends lost 5 bases and 1 base respectively, with 6 bases between them. CDR1 LNHDA and CDR2 SQIVND come from the germline V gene (reference sequence). The CDR3 nucleotides are TGTGCCAGTAGTGACCGTTCCTACGAGCAGTACTTC. Its translation: CASSDRSYEQYF.

V is TRBV28 and J is TRBJ2-2; D is unclear. The V gene lost 1 base and the J gene lost 4 bases, with 4 bases spanning the gap. Germline CDR1 reads MDHEN; CDR2 reads SYDVKM. The CDR3 is 13 amino acids. CDR3: CASSLSTTGELFF. CDR3 in DNA: TGTGCCAGCAGTTTATCAACCACCGGGGAGCTGTTTTTT.

Ten or more counts support this clone. CDR3 residues: CSGGAASGSDEQFF. In DNA, the CDR3 is TGCAGCGGGGGGGCGGCTAGCGGGTCCGATGAGCAGTTCTTC. The V and J genes are TRBV29-1 and TRBJ2-1; 8 bases are shared with TRBD2. The CDR3 has 14 residues. CDR1 SQVTM and CDR2 ANQGSEA come from the germline V gene. J lost 8 bases, V lost 7 bases, and 13 bases had no gene match.

J is TRBJ2-4 and V is TRBV6-5; 10 nucleotides agree with TRBD2. The CDR3 has 14 amino acids. The germline gives CDR1 MNHEY, CDR2 SVGAGI. V was pared by 5 bases and J by 8 bases, with 6 bases of the junction left unmatched. The CDR3 spells CASSTAGGRDIQYF. In DNA, the CDR3 is TGTGCCAGCAGTACAGCGGGAGGGAGGGACATTCAGTACTTC.

The J gene is TRBJ2-1, the V gene TRBV9, with 8 bases matching TRBD2. The V segment lost 3 bases and the J segment 6 bases; nucleotides outside the gene matches: 8. From germline, CDR1 is SGDLS and CDR2 YYNGEE. This CDR3 has 15 amino acids. The chain's CDR3 is CASSAREGRANEQFF. As DNA, the CDR3 is TGTGCCAGCAGCGCACGGGAGGGCCGGGCCAATGAGCAGTTCTTC.

The chain joins TRBV19 to TRBJ2-7; TRBD2 matches 13 bases. The CDR3 sequence is 15 residues long. V was pared by 5 bases and J by 5 bases, with 6 bases of the junction left unmatched. Germline V lookup: CDR1 LNHDA, CDR2 SQIVND (reference sequence). In DNA, the CDR3 is TGTGCCAGTAGTCCTCGGACTAGCGGGAGTCACGAGCAGTACTTC. It is translated as CASSPRTSGSHEQYF.

The V gene is TRBV5-1, the J gene TRBJ2-7; 11 bases fit TRBD2. CDR1 and CDR2 (germline): SGHRS, YFSETQ. This CDR3 comprises 14 residues. The ends lost 5 bases at V and 1 base at J; junction bases unmatched: 2. The CDR3 region has the DNA TGCGCCAGCAGTGGACTAGCGGGTTCCTACGAGCAGTACTTC. Protein: CASSGLAGSYEQYF.

The rearrangement joins TRBV7-9 to TRBJ1-4, with TRBD1 matching over 8 bases. The CDR3 runs to 15 residues. After removal of 3 bases from V and 4 bases from J, the junction contained 4 bases not matched to a gene. Germline V lookup: CDR1 SEHNR, CDR2 FQNEAQ (reference sequence). CDR3 amino acids: CASSLPGQVNEKLFF. CDR3 sequence (DNA): TGTGCCAGCAGCTTGCCGGGACAGGTTAATGAAAAACTGTTTTTT.

The chain combines TRBV25-1 with TRBJ1-1; TRBD1 is a possible D gene (6 bases). V lost 3 bases and J lost 5, with 13 bases in between. The CDR3 runs 14 residues. Germline V lookup: CDR1 MGHDK, CDR2 SYGVNS. The CDR3 nucleotides read TGTGCCAGCAGTGACTCGTCAGGGGTTACTGAAGCTTTCTTT. It encodes CASSDSSGVTEAFF. Complete variable domain (other parts from reference TRBV25-1 and TRBJ1-1): EADIYQTPRYLVIGTGKKITLECSQTMGHDKMYWYQQDPGMELHLIHYSYGVNSTEKGDLSSESTVSRIRTEHFPLTLESARPSHTSQYLCASSDSSGVTEAFFGQGTRLTVV.

The sample holds a few counts of this clone. V usage is TRBV25-1 and J usage is TRBJ2-3; D remains ambiguous. V lost 8 bases to trimming and J lost 0 bases, with 12 bases between them. In germline, CDR1 is MGHDK, CDR2 SYGVNS. There are 14 residues in the CDR3. For the CDR3, the DNA is TGTGCCAGCCATTCCGCCTCGAGCACAGATACGCAGTATTTT. Its protein is CASHSASSTDTQYF.

This clone has a count of ten or more. This sequence joins TRBV4-2 and TRBJ2-3, with a weak D call TRBD2 (6 bases). CDR3 length: 17 residues. Trimming cost V 2 bases and J 4 bases, with 19 bases left between them. Germline V gene lookup returns CDR1 LGHNA and CDR2 YNFKEQ. CDR3 in amino acids: CASSQPSGPTGADTQYF. Here the CDR3 DNA reads TGTGCCAGCAGCCAACCGAGCGGGCCCACAGGAGCAGATACGCAGTATTTT.

This clone was observed once. The CDR3 sequence is CASSIYSGQGKETQYF. DNA for the CDR3: TGTGCCAGTAGTATATATTCTGGACAGGGAAAAGAGACCCAGTACTTC. V and J are TRBV19 and TRBJ2-5; 8 bases map to TRBD1. The CDR3 extends over 16 amino acids. V was pared by 2 bases and J by 3 bases, with 8 bases of the junction left unmatched. Germline V gene sequence: CDR1 LNHDA, CDR2 SQIVND (reference sequence).

The chain couples TRBV30 to TRBJ2-3; D is undetermined. This CDR3 has 15 residues. V shed 5 bases and J shed 1 base, with 16 bases lying between them. Germline loops: CDR1 GTSNPN, CDR2 SVGIG (reference sequence). CDR3 sequence (DNA): TGTGCCTGGGCCCGACTCCTCGCGGGCACAGATACGCAGTATTTT. Translated, it gives CAWARLLAGTDTQYF.